The clone carrying this TCR beta chain came up a few times. Antigen specificity is unknown. These data come from a study of T-cell reconstitution after alpha-beta-depleted transplantation in children. Preparation of the TCRbeta library was carried out with unique molecular identifiers. From the PCR reads, TCRdb called clonotypes with MiXCR, one entry per CDR3 protein. The sample has 200,000 to 250,000 distinct CDR3 sequences; 11% are singletons. The study's findings and limits: Expanded graft clones, several hundred of them, were reportedly the source of alpha-beta T cells about two months after transplant.

The length of the CDR3 is 13 residues. The V end lost 2 bases, the J end lost 5 bases, and 6 bases lay between the germline ends. This specimen consisted of PBMCs, obtained before TCRalphabeta/CD19-depleted stem cell transplant. The clonotype was recovered from a child less than two years old with acute myeloid leukemia, due to receive a stem cell transplant. The V gene is TRBV12-3 or TRBV12-4, the J gene TRBJ1-4; D uncertain. In nucleotides, the CDR3 is TGTGCCAGCAGTTTAAGAGGAAATGAAAAACTGTTTTTT. Residues: CASSLRGNEKLFF.